These T cell receptor beta chains were read from a single sample in a study of technical replicates of blood from a few donors. This table comes from immunoSEQ multiplex PCR, and its TCRdb copy is limited to in-frame clones, with some not included. The sample lists over 70,000 clones, around 95% occurring once. The material sequenced was T cells isolated from PBMCs. The source of these receptors is a human donor in good health. Each CDR3 is given with its conserved first and last residue. Each record gives: V gene, clone size, J gene, D gene, CDR3 protein, CDR3 DNA. D genes are given only for firm matches. Only some rows state a clone size, as once, few, many or a class for expanded clones.

v_gene: TRBV6-5
abundance: NA
j_gene: TRBJ1-1
d_gene: TRBD1
CDR3aa: CASRPTGGDTEAFF
CDR3nt: TGTGCCAGCAGGCCTACAGGGGGGGATACTGAAGCTTTCTTT

v_gene: TRBV29-1
abundance: once
j_gene: TRBJ1-2
d_gene: TRBD1
CDR3aa: CSVETGQGKYGYTF
CDR3nt: TGCAGCGTTGAGACGGGACAGGGTAAATATGGCTACACCTTC

v_gene: TRBV5-1
abundance: NA
j_gene: TRBJ1-1
d_gene: NA
CDR3aa: CASSPNRDVNTEAFF
CDR3nt: TGCGCCAGCAGCCCGAACAGGGACGTCAACACTGAAGCTTTCTTT

v_gene: TRBV7-3
abundance: NA
j_gene: TRBJ1-3
d_gene: TRBD1
CDR3aa: CASGMGQGSGAGNTIYF
CDR3nt: TGTGCCAGCGGTATGGGACAGGGAAGCGGCGCTGGAAACACCATATATTTT

v_gene: TRBV10-3
abundance: NA
j_gene: TRBJ2-5
d_gene: TRBD2
CDR3aa: CAISPGTRTETQYF
CDR3nt: TGTGCCATCAGTCCCGGGACTAGAACAGAGACCCAGTACTTC

v_gene: TRBV30
abundance: NA
j_gene: TRBJ1-5
d_gene: NA
CDR3aa: CAWSSSGDQPQHF
CDR3nt: TGTGCCTGGAGTTCTTCGGGGGATCAGCCCCAGCATTTT

v_gene: TRBV7-2
abundance: NA
j_gene: TRBJ2-7
d_gene: TRBD1
CDR3aa: CASSFWTGEGEQYF
CDR3nt: TGTGCCAGCAGCTTTTGGACAGGGGAAGGCGAGCAGTACTTC

v_gene: TRBV7-9
abundance: NA
j_gene: TRBJ2-2
d_gene: TRBD2
CDR3aa: CASSRSGGELFF
CDR3nt: TGTGCCAGCAGCCGTAGCGGGGGGGAGCTGTTTTTT

v_gene: TRBV5-6
abundance: NA
j_gene: TRBJ2-3
d_gene: TRBD2
CDR3aa: CASSLKAGADTQYF
CDR3nt: TGTGCCAGCAGCTTGAAAGCGGGGGCAGATACGCAGTATTTT

v_gene: TRBV5-1
abundance: few
j_gene: TRBJ1-2
d_gene: NA
CDR3aa: CASSSTGNYGYTF
CDR3nt: TGCGCCAGCAGCTCGACAGGAAACTATGGCTACACCTTC

v_gene: TRBV9
abundance: NA
j_gene: TRBJ2-1
d_gene: TRBD2
CDR3aa: CASSVSAGEYNEQFF
CDR3nt: TGTGCCAGCAGCGTCTCAGCGGGAGAATACAATGAGCAGTTCTTC

v_gene: TRBV27
abundance: NA
j_gene: TRBJ2-2
d_gene: NA
CDR3aa: CASGVNTGELFF
CDR3nt: TGTGCCAGCGGAGTTAACACCGGGGAGCTGTTTTTT

v_gene: TRBV6-1
abundance: NA
j_gene: TRBJ1-3
d_gene: NA
CDR3aa: CASSEEVLPGNTIYF
CDR3nt: TGTGCCAGCAGTGAGGAGGTCTTACCTGGAAACACCATATATTTT

v_gene: TRBV2
abundance: once
j_gene: TRBJ1-1
d_gene: NA
CDR3aa: CASNVFLEAFF
CDR3nt: TGTGCCAGCAATGTATTTCTTGAAGCTTTCTTT

v_gene: TRBV5-1
abundance: once
j_gene: TRBJ2-4
d_gene: TRBD2
CDR3aa: CASSPPGLKDNNIQYF
CDR3nt: TGCGCCAGCAGCCCGCCGGGACTAAAAGATAACAACATTCAGTACTTC

v_gene: TRBV10-3
abundance: NA
j_gene: TRBJ2-7
d_gene: TRBD2
CDR3aa: CAIGLAGANEQYF
CDR3nt: TGTGCCATCGGACTAGCGGGAGCTAACGAGCAGTACTTC

v_gene: TRBV10-1
abundance: NA
j_gene: TRBJ2-7
d_gene: NA
CDR3aa: CASSEGTGTYEQYF
CDR3nt: TGCGCCAGCAGTGAAGGTACAGGGACCTACGAGCAGTACTTC

v_gene: TRBV7-2
abundance: NA
j_gene: TRBJ1-1
d_gene: NA
CDR3aa: CASSLAFITGRGKGSTEAFF
CDR3nt: TGTGCCAGCAGCTTAGCCTTCATAACAGGGAGAGGGAAGGGTAGCACTGAAGCTTTCTTT

v_gene: TRBV21-1
abundance: NA
j_gene: TRBJ1-2
d_gene: NA
CDR3aa: CASSKGQGANYGYTF
CDR3nt: TGTGCCAGCAGCAAAGGACAGGGGGCGAACTATGGCTACACCTTC

v_gene: TRBV7-2
abundance: NA
j_gene: TRBJ1-5
d_gene: NA
CDR3aa: CASSLDHNNQPQHF
CDR3nt: TGTGCCAGCAGCTTAGACCACAATAATCAGCCCCAGCATTTT

v_gene: TRBV11-3
abundance: NA
j_gene: TRBJ2-2
d_gene: NA
CDR3aa: CASSLVDSYTGELFF
CDR3nt: TGTGCCAGCAGCTTAGTCGACAGTTACACCGGGGAGCTGTTTTTT

v_gene: TRBV7-9
abundance: NA
j_gene: TRBJ2-5
d_gene: NA
CDR3aa: CASSQTGYLETQYF
CDR3nt: TGTGCCAGCAGCCAAACAGGGTATTTGGAGACCCAGTACTTC